This T cell receptor beta chain was identified during a study of CD8 T cells in ankylosing spondylitis. V dropped 3 bases and J dropped 10 bases, with 16 bases sitting between them. Germline-derived CDR1 and CDR2 are PRHDT and FYEKMQ (reference sequence). This CDR3 has 13 residues. This clonotype was found a few times. Its antigen remains unknown. Whole-study results and caveats: Made up of about eight highly homologous variants, a TCR beta motif appeared characteristic of ankylosing spondylitis blood.

Quantitative 5'-RACE with molecular barcodes was used to make the TCR beta libraries. TCRdb ran MiXCR on the 5' RACE reads and lists one entry per CDR3 protein. This sample has hundreds of thousands of distinct CDR3 sequences, with 26% found just once. The sequence derives from a male donor with ankylosing spondylitis. Specimen: blood, either unsorted or a sorted T cell fraction (not recorded which). The chain has TRBV13 and TRBJ2-7, with a weak D call TRBD1 (6 bases). CDR3 amino acids: CASSFRGRGDQYV. DNA of the CDR3: TGTGCCAGCAGCTTCAGGGGCCGGGGCGATCAGTACGTC.